Included here is one T cell receptor beta chain sequence, with context. Its target is unknown. The method was immunoSEQ multiplex PCR; TCRdb's version includes in-frame clones alone and lacks a portion of them. The sample records thousands of clones, 83% being singletons. The sample belongs to a study of follicular helper T cells after annual influenza vaccination. Study overall: Across the 2013-2014, 2014-2015 and 2015-2016 vaccination seasons, some subjects were resampled.

The CDR3 has 15 amino acids. Deletions cut 3 bases from V and 0 bases from J, with 8 bases between. Germline CDR1 reads SEHNR; CDR2 reads FQNEAQ (reference sequence). Described time point: 2013-2014 season, 7 days after vaccination. Donors with HIV/AIDS, active malignancy, immunomodulators or active illness were excluded. General study findings and limits: ICOS+CD38+ cTfh clonality change tracked circulating plasmablast frequency change.

The specimen comprised CXCR5+ CD38- circulating T follicular helper cells from blood, sampled 7 days after influenza vaccination. The subset: circulating Tfh, non-naive CD4+CXCR5+PD-1+ (ICOS+CD38+ or ICOS-CD38-). This receptor was obtained from an adult who received the influenza vaccine. J is TRBJ1-4 and V is TRBV7-9; D gene unclear. CDR3 in amino acids: CASSFPSTTNEKLFF. In DNA form, the CDR3 reads TGTGCCAGCAGCTTCCCAAGTACAACTAATGAAAAACTGTTTTTT.